This T cell receptor beta chain comes out of a study of human T cells and chemical hapten exposure. At the level of the study: Small discrepancies in pooled library volume mainly accounted for the varying TCR yields per sample.

Time point of the sample: patch test 2, 6 weeks after DPC sensitization. The treatment was: therapeutic diphenylcyclopropenone sensitization with weekly scalp DPC. The study extracted total RNA from unfractionated whole blood. Germline assignment: CDR1 SEHNR and CDR2 FQNEAQ (reference sequence). With 5 bases removed from V and 5 bases from J, the gap between germline ends came to 13 bases. The CDR3 runs 14 residues. TCRdb passed the RACE reads through MiXCR, listing each CDR3 protein once. The table includes approximately 89,000 distinct CDR3 sequences, roughly 10% detected once. The TCR sequence derives from a woman aged 25-40 years with alopecia areata. Some clones in this sample may be carry-over from other donors' samples. Here the sequenced sample was whole blood, taken in connection with sensitization to the hapten diphenylcyclopropenone (DPC). The chain carries TRBV7-9 and TRBJ1-5, with a tentative D call TRBD1 (6 bases). The CDR3 DNA is TGTGCCAGCAGCCGGGGGGCATCCGATCAGCCCCAGCATTTT. It encodes CASSRGASDQPQHF.